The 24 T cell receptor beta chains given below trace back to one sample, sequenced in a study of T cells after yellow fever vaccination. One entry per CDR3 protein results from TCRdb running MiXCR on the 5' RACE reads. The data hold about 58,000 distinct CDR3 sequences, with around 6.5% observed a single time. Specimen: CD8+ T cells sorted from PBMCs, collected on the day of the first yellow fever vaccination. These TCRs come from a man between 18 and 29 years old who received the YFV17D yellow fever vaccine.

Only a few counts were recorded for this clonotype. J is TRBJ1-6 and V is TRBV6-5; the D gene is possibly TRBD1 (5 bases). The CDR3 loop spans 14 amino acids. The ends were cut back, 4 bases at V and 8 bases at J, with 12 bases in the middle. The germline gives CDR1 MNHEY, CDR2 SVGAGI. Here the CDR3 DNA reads TGTGCCAGCAGTTTCGGGACGCTAGATTCACCCCTCCACTTT. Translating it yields CASSFGTLDSPLHF.

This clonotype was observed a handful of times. CDR3 bases: TGTGCCGTGCCCTCGGGGTTACCCGGGGAGCTGTTTTTT. This translates into CAVPSGLPGELFF. This chain uses TRBV11-2 with TRBJ2-2; D perhaps matches TRBD2 (5 bases). The V gene lost 11 bases and the J gene lost 6 bases, with 16 bases spanning the gap. This CDR3 is 13 amino acids long. Germline V gives CDR1 SGHAT, CDR2 FQNNGV.

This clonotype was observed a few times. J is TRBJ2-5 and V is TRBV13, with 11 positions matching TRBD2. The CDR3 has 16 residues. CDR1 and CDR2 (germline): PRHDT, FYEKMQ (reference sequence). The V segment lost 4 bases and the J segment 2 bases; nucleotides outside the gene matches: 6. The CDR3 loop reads CASSSRLAGIQETQYF. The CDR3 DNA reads TGTGCCAGCAGCTCAAGACTAGCGGGGATTCAAGAGACCCAGTACTTC.

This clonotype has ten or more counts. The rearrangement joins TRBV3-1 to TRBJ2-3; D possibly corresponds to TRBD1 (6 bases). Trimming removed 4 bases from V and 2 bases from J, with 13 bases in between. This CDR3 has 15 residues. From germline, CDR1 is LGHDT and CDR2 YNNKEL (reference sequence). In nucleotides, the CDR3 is TGTGCCAGCAGCCTTCGGACAGACAACACAGATACGCAGTATTTT. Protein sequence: CASSLRTDNTDTQYF.

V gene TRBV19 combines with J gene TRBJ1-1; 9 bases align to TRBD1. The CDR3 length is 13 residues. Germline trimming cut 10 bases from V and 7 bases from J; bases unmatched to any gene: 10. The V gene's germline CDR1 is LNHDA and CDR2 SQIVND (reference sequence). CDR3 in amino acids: CATTGTGLREAFF. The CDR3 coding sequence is TGTGCCACGACCGGGACAGGGTTGCGTGAAGCTTTCTTT.

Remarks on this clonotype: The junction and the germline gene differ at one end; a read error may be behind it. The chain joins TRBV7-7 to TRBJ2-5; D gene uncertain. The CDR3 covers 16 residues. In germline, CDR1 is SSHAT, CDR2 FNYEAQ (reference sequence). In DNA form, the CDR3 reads TGTGCTAGCAGCGAAGGACGGAGTATTAGAGGAGAGACCCAGTACTTC. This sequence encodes CASSEGRSIRGETQYF.

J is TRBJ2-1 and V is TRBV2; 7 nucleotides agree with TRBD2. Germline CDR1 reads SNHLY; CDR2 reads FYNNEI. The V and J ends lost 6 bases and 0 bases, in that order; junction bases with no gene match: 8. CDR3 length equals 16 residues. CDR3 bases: TGTGCCAGCAGGGCTGACGGGGGGATCTCCTACAATGAGCAGTTCTTC. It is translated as CASRADGGISYNEQFF.

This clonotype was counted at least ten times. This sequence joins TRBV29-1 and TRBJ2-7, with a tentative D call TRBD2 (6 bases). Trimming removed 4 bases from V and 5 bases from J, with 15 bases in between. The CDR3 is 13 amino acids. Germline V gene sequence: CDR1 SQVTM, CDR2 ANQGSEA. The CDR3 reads CSVAFGREDEQYF. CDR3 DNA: TGCAGCGTTGCCTTTGGCAGGGAGGACGAGCAGTACTTC.

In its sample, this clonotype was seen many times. The CDR3 sequence is CASSYQGNEQFF. The CDR3 region has the DNA TGTGCCAGCAGTTACCAGGGGAATGAGCAGTTCTTC. The chain combines TRBV12-3 or TRBV12-4 with TRBJ2-1, with a possible D match to TRBD1 (6 bases). The V gene lost 4 bases and the J gene lost 7 bases, with 8 bases spanning the gap. This CDR3 region has 12 residues.

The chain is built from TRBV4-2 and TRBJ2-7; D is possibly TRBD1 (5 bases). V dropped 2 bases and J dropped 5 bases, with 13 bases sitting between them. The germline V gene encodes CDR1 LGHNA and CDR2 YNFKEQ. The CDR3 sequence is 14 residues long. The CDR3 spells CASSQYQGIHEQYF. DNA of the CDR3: TGTGCCAGCAGCCAATACCAGGGTATCCACGAGCAGTACTTC.

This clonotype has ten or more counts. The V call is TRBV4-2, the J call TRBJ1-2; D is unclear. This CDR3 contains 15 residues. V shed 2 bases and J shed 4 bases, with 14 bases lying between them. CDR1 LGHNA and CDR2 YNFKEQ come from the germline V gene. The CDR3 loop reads CASSQTAPGFYGYTF. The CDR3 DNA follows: TGTGCCAGCAGCCAAACGGCCCCAGGCTTCTATGGCTACACCTTC.

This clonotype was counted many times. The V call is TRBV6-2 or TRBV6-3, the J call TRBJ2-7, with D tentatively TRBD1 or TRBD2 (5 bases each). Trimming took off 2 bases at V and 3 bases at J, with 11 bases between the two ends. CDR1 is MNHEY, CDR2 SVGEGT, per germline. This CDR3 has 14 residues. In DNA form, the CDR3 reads TGTGCCAGCAGTTACCCGGGACGCCTCTACGAGCAGTACGTC. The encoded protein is CASSYPGRLYEQYV.

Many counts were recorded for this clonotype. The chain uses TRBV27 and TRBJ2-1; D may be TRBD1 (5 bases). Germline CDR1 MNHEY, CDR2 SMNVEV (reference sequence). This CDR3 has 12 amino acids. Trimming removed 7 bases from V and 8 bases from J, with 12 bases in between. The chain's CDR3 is CASMGLGDEQFF. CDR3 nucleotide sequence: TGTGCCAGCATGGGGCTAGGCGATGAGCAGTTCTTC.

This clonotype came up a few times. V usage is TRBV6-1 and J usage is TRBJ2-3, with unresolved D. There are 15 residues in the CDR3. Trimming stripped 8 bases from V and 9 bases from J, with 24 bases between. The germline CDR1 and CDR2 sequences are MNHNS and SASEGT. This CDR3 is CASEKVTGAVSTQYF. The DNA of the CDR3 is TGTGCCAGCGAAAAGGTTACCGGCGCTGTTAGCACGCAGTATTTT.

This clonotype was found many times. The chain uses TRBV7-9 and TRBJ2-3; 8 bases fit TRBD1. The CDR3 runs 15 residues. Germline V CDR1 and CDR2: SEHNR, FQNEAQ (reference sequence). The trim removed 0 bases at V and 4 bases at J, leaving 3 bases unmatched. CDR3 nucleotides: TGTGCCAGCAGCTTAGCCCAGGGGGCCTCAGATACGCAGTATTTT. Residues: CASSLAQGASDTQYF.

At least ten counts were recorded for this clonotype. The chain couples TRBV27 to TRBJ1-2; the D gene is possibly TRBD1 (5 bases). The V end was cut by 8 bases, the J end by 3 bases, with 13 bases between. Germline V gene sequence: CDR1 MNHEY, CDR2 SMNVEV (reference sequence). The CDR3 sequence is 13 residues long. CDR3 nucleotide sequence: TGTGCCAGCCAAGGTTTGGGGGACTATGGCTACACCTTC. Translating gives CASQGLGDYGYTF.

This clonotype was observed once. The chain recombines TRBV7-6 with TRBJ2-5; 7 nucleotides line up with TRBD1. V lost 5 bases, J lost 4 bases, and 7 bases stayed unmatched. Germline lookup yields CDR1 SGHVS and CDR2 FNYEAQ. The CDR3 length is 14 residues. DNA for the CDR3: TGTGCCAGCAGCCCGACAGGGACGTTAGAGACCCAGTACTTC. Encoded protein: CASSPTGTLETQYF.

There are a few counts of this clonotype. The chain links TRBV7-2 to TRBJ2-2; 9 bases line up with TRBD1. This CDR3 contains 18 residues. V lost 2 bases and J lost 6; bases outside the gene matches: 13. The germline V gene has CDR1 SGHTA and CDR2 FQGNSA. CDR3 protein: CASSLTVQGQGGSGELFF. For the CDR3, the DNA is TGTGCCAGCAGCTTAACGGTGCAGGGACAGGGAGGTTCCGGGGAGCTGTTTTTT.

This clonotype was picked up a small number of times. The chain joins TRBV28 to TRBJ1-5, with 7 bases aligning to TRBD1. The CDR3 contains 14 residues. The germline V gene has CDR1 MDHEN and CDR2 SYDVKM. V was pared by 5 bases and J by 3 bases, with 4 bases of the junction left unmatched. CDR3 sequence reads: CASSPDRFNQPQHF. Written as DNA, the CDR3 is TGTGCCAGCAGTCCGGACAGGTTCAATCAGCCCCAGCATTTT.

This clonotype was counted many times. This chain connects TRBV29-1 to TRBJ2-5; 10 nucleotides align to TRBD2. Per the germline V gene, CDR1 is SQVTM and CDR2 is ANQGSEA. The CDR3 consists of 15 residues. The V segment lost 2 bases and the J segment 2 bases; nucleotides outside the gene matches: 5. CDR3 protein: CSVELAGDLQETQYF. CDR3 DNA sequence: TGCAGCGTTGAACTAGCGGGGGACTTACAAGAGACCCAGTACTTC.

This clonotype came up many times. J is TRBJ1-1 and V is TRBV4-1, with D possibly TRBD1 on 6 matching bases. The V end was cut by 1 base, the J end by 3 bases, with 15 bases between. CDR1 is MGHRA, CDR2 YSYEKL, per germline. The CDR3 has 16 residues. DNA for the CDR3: TGCGCCAGCAGCCAAGCCTGGGACATTTGGGACACTGAAGCTTTCTTT. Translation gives CASSQAWDIWDTEAFF.

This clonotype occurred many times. The CDR3 coding sequence is TGCGCCAGCAGCCAAGAGGAGGGACTAGAGTACAATGAGCAGTTCTTC. Translating it yields CASSQEEGLEYNEQFF. The chain couples TRBV4-3 to TRBJ2-1, with 8 bases that match TRBD2. The V gene end was trimmed by 0 bases and the J gene end by 4 bases; junction bases not matched to a gene: 5. Germline CDR1 LGHNA, CDR2 YSLEER. This CDR3 spans 16 amino acids.

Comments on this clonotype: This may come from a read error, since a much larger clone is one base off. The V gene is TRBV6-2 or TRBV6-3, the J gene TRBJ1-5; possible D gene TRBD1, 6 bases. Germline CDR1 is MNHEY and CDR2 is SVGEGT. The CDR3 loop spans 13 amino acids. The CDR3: CARSYGQNQPQHF. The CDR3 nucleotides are TGTGCCAGAAGTTACGGACAGAATCAGCCCCAGCATTTT.

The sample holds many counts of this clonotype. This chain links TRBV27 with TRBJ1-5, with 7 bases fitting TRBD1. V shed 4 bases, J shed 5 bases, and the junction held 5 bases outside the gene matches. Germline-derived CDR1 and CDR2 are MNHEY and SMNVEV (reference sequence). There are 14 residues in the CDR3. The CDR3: CASSSGQPHQPQHF. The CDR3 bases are TGTGCCAGCAGTTCGGGACAGCCGCATCAGCCCCAGCATTTT.